These 32 T cell receptor beta chains were sequenced from one sample in a study of radiotherapy plus CTLA-4 blockade in lung cancer. Assay: immunoSEQ multiplex PCR; the TCRdb copy retains only in-frame clones and omits some. The repertoire holds 65,000 to 85,000 clones, approximately 76% seen once, with about 17% in the top ten. The sample consisted of peripheral blood, taken from a patient treated with radiotherapy plus ipilimumab. All receptors come from a human donor with non-small cell lung cancer whose response to radiotherapy plus ipilimumab could not be evaluated. Some clones in this sample may be carry-over from other donors' samples.

The V call is TRBV2, the J call TRBJ1-1; 7 bases match TRBD1. After removal of 5 bases from V and 1 base from J, the junction contained 4 bases not matched to a gene. This CDR3 has 14 residues. Germline V gives CDR1 SNHLY, CDR2 FYNNEI. CDR3 nucleotides: TGTGCCAGCAGTCGTGGGACAGAGAACACTGAAGCTTTCTTT. Its protein is CASSRGTENTEAFF.

For the CDR3, the DNA is TGTGCCAGCAGTTACTCGGCTGGGGCCACCGGGGAGCTGTTTTTT. Encoded protein: CASSYSAGATGELFF. The chain joins TRBV6-5 to TRBJ2-2, with a weak D call TRBD1 (5 bases). V was clipped by 0 bases and J by 4 bases, with 9 bases between them. The V gene's germline CDR1 is MNHEY and CDR2 SVGAGI. The CDR3 runs 15 residues.

V gene TRBV19 combines with J gene TRBJ1-5, with 10 bases aligning to TRBD1. V shed 7 bases, J shed 0 bases, and the junction held 12 bases outside the gene matches. Germline V gives CDR1 LNHDA, CDR2 SQIVND (reference sequence). CDR3 length: 18 residues. The CDR3 spells CASTYGGQGSTSNQPQHF. DNA of the CDR3: TGTGCCAGTACCTATGGGGGACAGGGGTCGACTAGCAATCAGCCCCAGCATTTT.

This clone was recorded only once. This sequence joins TRBV12-5 and TRBJ2-7, with a tentative D call TRBD1 (5 bases). This CDR3 is 15 amino acids long. The V end lost 3 bases, the J end lost 4 bases, and 16 bases lay between the germline ends. Germline CDR1 LGHNT, CDR2 FRNRAP. DNA for the CDR3: TGTGCTAGTGGTTTACCCAGGATCAGGGCGTACGAGCAGTACTTC. Encoded protein: CASGLPRIRAYEQYF.

V is TRBV5-4 and J is TRBJ2-1; 7 bases map to TRBD1. In germline, CDR1 is SGHNT, CDR2 YYREEE (reference sequence). With 5 bases clipped from V and 6 bases from J, the junction kept 2 bases outside the gene matches. This CDR3 has 12 amino acids. The CDR3 is CASSSGGNEQFF. The CDR3 nucleotides read TGTGCCAGCAGTTCAGGGGGCAATGAGCAGTTCTTC.

V usage is TRBV18 and J usage is TRBJ2-7; the match to TRBD2 covers 7 bases. After removal of 0 bases from V and 3 bases from J, the junction contained 5 bases not matched to a gene. The length of the CDR3 is 15 residues. Per germline, CDR1 KGHSH and CDR2 LQKENI. The CDR3 bases are TGTGCCAGCTCACCACCGGCCCAGCGGGGCTACGAGCAGTACTTC. Its protein is CASSPPAQRGYEQYF.

CDR3 in amino acids: CASHGTRGATNEKLFF. CDR3 sequence (DNA): TGTGCCAGCCATGGGACTCGAGGTGCAACTAATGAAAAACTGTTTTTT. The chain links TRBV28 to TRBJ1-4; the D gene is possibly TRBD1 (5 bases). Germline CDR1 and CDR2: MDHEN and SYDVKM. This CDR3 region has 16 residues. Trimming took off 8 bases at V and 0 bases at J, with 16 bases between the two ends.

The chain recombines TRBV27 with TRBJ2-5, with 7 nucleotides matching TRBD1. Germline V gene lookup returns CDR1 MNHEY and CDR2 SMNVEV (reference sequence). V lost 10 bases, J lost 3 bases, and 11 bases stayed unmatched. The length of the CDR3 is 14 residues. As DNA, the CDR3 is TGTGCCACCCCGGGACAGATCGGGAAAGAGACCCAGTACTTC. It is translated as CATPGQIGKETQYF.

V and J are TRBV6-1 and TRBJ1-6; TRBD1 agrees at 12 bases. V lost 7 bases and J lost 16; bases outside the gene matches: 8. CDR1 is MNHNS, CDR2 SASEGT, per germline. The CDR3 spans 13 residues. CDR3 amino acids: CASTGQGAVTLHF. Written as DNA, the CDR3 is TGTGCCAGCACGGGACAGGGGGCGGTGACGCTCCACTTT.

This chain links TRBV6-5 with TRBJ1-6, with D tentatively TRBD1 (6 bases). The CDR3 contains 13 residues. The germline gives CDR1 MNHEY, CDR2 SVGAGI. Trimming pared 2 bases from V and 9 bases from J, leaving 8 bases between. CDR3 sequence: CASSYQGPSPLHF. The CDR3 nucleotides are TGTGCCAGCAGTTACCAGGGGCCTTCACCCCTCCACTTT.

The chain has TRBV7-9 and TRBJ2-5; 7 bases match TRBD2. The CDR3 consists of 14 residues. V gave up 4 bases and J gave up 2 bases; unmatched junction bases: 4. Germline-derived CDR1 and CDR2 are SEHNR and FQNEAQ (reference sequence). CDR3 coding DNA: TGTGCCAGCAGCTCGGGACTACTTCAAGAGACCCAGTACTTC. This sequence encodes CASSSGLLQETQYF.

This clone was counted only a few times. The CDR3 DNA is TGTGCCAGCAGCTCCTCCTCGGGGGGCCCCTACAATGAGCAGTTCTTC. This codes for CASSSSSGGPYNEQFF. The genes are TRBV5-4 and TRBJ2-1; D is perhaps TRBD2 (7 bases). Germline-derived CDR1 and CDR2 are SGHNT and YYREEE (reference sequence). Deletions cut 3 bases from V and 2 bases from J, with 15 bases between. The CDR3 extends over 16 amino acids.

V gene TRBV2 combines with J gene TRBJ2-3; 7 bases map to TRBD2. J was trimmed by 9 bases and V by 3 bases; bases with no gene match: 15. This CDR3 has 16 residues. Per germline, CDR1 SNHLY and CDR2 FYNNEI. CDR3 nucleotides: TGTGCCAGCAGTGAGACGTTGAGGCTAGCGGTGGGCACGCAGTATTTT. It specifies CASSETLRLAVGTQYF.

The chain uses TRBV6-6 and TRBJ2-7; 7 nucleotides line up with TRBD1. CDR1 is MNHNY, CDR2 SVGAGI, per germline (reference sequence). CDR3 length: 15 amino acids. V lost 2 bases to trimming and J lost 1 base; unmatched junction nucleotides: 5. Here the CDR3 DNA reads TGTGCCAGCAGTTACAGGGACAGCCCTTCCTACGAGCAGTACTTC. Translation: CASSYRDSPSYEQYF.

The gene calls are TRBV6-5 and TRBJ2-1; 10 bases agree with TRBD2. CDR1 and CDR2 (germline): MNHEY, SVGAGI. The CDR3 runs to 15 residues. V was pared by 5 bases and J by 3 bases, with 4 bases of the junction left unmatched. The CDR3 DNA sequence: TGTGCCAGCAGTCGAGTAGCGGGGGGCTACAATGAGCAGTTCTTC. This translates into CASSRVAGGYNEQFF.

This chain uses TRBV5-1 with TRBJ2-7, with D maybe TRBD1 (6 bases). The CDR3 has 14 amino acids. Trimming shortened V by 10 bases and J by 0 bases, and 17 bases separated the two germline ends. Germline loops: CDR1 SGHRS, CDR2 YFSETQ. As DNA, the CDR3 is TGCGCCTGCCAAATTACAGGGAGCTCCTACGAGCAGTACTTC. It specifies CACQITGSSYEQYF.

The gene calls are TRBV19 and TRBJ1-2; 8 bases fit TRBD1. V dropped 6 bases and J dropped 8; count of bases not matched to a gene: 17. The CDR3 is 16 residues long. The V gene's germline CDR1 is LNHDA and CDR2 SQIVND (reference sequence). The CDR3 region is CASSYGTGLPREGYTF. The CDR3 DNA reads as TGTGCCAGTAGCTACGGGACAGGTCTACCTCGAGAGGGCTACACCTTC.

This clone was found many times. The genes are TRBV4-3 and TRBJ2-2; no clear D gene. The germline V and J ends were trimmed by 4 bases and 6 bases, with 6 bases remaining between them. The CDR3 consists of 12 residues. CDR1 and CDR2 from the germline V gene are LGHNA and YSLEER. The DNA for the CDR3 is TGCGCCAGCAGCCCCCTATCCGGGGAGCTGTTTTTT. Translation gives CASSPLSGELFF.

This sequence joins TRBV6-5 and TRBJ1-5; D uncertain. This CDR3 has 14 amino acids. Deletions cut 5 bases from V and 1 base from J, with 9 bases between. The germline V gene has CDR1 MNHEY and CDR2 SVGAGI. The DNA of the CDR3 is TGTGCCAGCAGTCGAGGTTGGAGCAATCAGCCCCAGCATTTT. Its protein is CASSRGWSNQPQHF.

J is TRBJ2-1 and V is TRBV7-6, with D possibly TRBD2 on 6 matching bases. In germline, CDR1 is SGHVS, CDR2 FNYEAQ. V dropped 7 bases and J dropped 8 bases, with 21 bases sitting between them. The CDR3 is made up of 15 amino acids. CDR3 protein: CASTRNGGETHEQFF. Written as DNA, the CDR3 is TGTGCCAGCACCCGGAACGGGGGTGAGACCCATGAGCAGTTCTTC.

The chain couples TRBV18 to TRBJ1-1; TRBD1 agrees at 7 bases. There are 14 residues in the CDR3. V dropped 3 bases and J dropped 6; count of bases not matched to a gene: 7. Germline assignment: CDR1 KGHSH and CDR2 LQKENI. CDR3 coding DNA: TGTGCCAGCTCACCGAAAGGGACAGCTCCTGAAGCTTTCTTT. This encodes CASSPKGTAPEAFF.

V usage is TRBV4-1 and J usage is TRBJ2-5; the match to TRBD2 covers 7 bases. The tail of the sequence fits TRBJ2-7 better, so the J call may be wrong. The CDR3 is 15 amino acids. CDR1 and CDR2 from the germline V gene are MGHRA and YSYEKL. CDR3 loop: CASSQEASGLYEQYF. The CDR3 DNA reads TGCGCCAGCAGCCAAGAGGCTAGCGGACTTTACGAGCAGTACTTC.

The chain recombines TRBV28 with TRBJ2-6; D may be TRBD2 (5 bases). From germline, CDR1 is MDHEN and CDR2 SYDVKM. The CDR3 sequence is 14 residues long. V gave up 10 bases and J gave up 2 bases, with 12 bases separating them. The CDR3 bases are TGTGCCACCTCGGGGTCTCCTGGGGCCAACGTCCTGACTTTC. It encodes CATSGSPGANVLTF.

The chain carries TRBV4-3 and TRBJ1-2, with a tentative D call TRBD1 (6 bases). V was trimmed by 1 base and J by 2 bases, leaving 14 bases between them. The germline V gene has CDR1 LGHNA and CDR2 YSLEER. This CDR3 contains 16 residues. CDR3 DNA: TGCGCCAGCAGCCAAGTAGTTATACAGGGCAACTATGGCTACACCTTC. Protein product: CASSQVVIQGNYGYTF.

The chain has TRBV5-4 and TRBJ2-5; 10 bases fit TRBD2. Germline CDR1 reads SGHNT; CDR2 reads YYREEE (reference sequence). The CDR3 covers 18 residues. Losses at the gene ends were 0 bases for V and 2 bases for J; bases not matched to a gene: 10. As DNA, the CDR3 is TGTGCCAGCAGCTTGGATCGGTTGTTAGCGGGGGGTCAAGAGACCCAGTACTTC. Translating it yields CASSLDRLLAGGQETQYF. Complete variable domain (other parts from reference TRBV5-4 and TRBJ2-5): ETGVTQSPTHLIKTRGQQVTLRCSSQSGHNTVSWYQQALGQGPQFIFQYYREEENGRGNFPPRFSGLQFPNYSSELNVNALELDDSALYLCASSLDRLLAGGQETQYFGPGTRLLVL.

The chain links TRBV14 to TRBJ1-1; D gene ambiguous. This CDR3 spans 13 amino acids. Trimming pared 2 bases from V and 11 bases from J, leaving 15 bases between. The germline CDR1 and CDR2 sequences are SGHDN and FVKESK. The CDR3 is CASSQLGRVHAFF. CDR3 sequence (DNA): TGTGCCAGCAGCCAATTGGGTCGGGTTCATGCTTTCTTT.

This clone came up a few times. The gene calls are TRBV2 and TRBJ1-4; D call uncertain. Trimming pared 4 bases from V and 5 bases from J, leaving 5 bases between. This CDR3 is built from 12 residues. The germline V gene encodes CDR1 SNHLY and CDR2 FYNNEI. The CDR3 sequence is CASSASNEKLFF. The CDR3 DNA reads as TGTGCCAGCAGTGCCTCGAATGAAAAACTGTTTTTT.

The chain uses TRBV29-1 and TRBJ1-2; 7 nucleotides line up with TRBD1. The CDR3 runs 14 residues. Germline V lookup: CDR1 SQVTM, CDR2 ANQGSEA. J lost 4 bases, V lost 5 bases, and 10 bases had no gene match. The CDR3 coding sequence is TGCAGCGTTCGATCGGCCCAGGGGGGCTATGGCTACACCTTC. This encodes CSVRSAQGGYGYTF. The full variable domain, its missing parts supplied by reference TRBV29-1 and TRBJ1-2, is SAVISQKPSRDICQRGTSLTIQCQVDSQVTMMFWYRQQPGQSLTLIATANQGSEATYESGFVIDKFPISRPNLTFSTLTVSNMSPEDSSIYLCSVRSAQGGYGYTFGSGTRLTVV.

The chain joins TRBV7-9 to TRBJ1-4; no clear D. The V end lost 3 bases, the J end lost 2 bases, and 7 bases lay between the germline ends. The CDR3 runs to 14 residues. Germline values: CDR1 SEHNR, CDR2 FQNEAQ (reference sequence). The CDR3 coding sequence is TGTGCCAGCAGCTTGAGAGCGACTAATGAAAAACTGTTTTTT. It is translated as CASSLRATNEKLFF.

The genes are TRBV13 and TRBJ2-7; D may be TRBD1 (6 bases). V shed 6 bases and J shed 1 base, with 16 bases lying between them. From germline, CDR1 is PRHDT and CDR2 FYEKMQ (reference sequence). The CDR3 totals 15 residues. CDR3 in amino acids: CASRWAGVLSYEQYF. CDR3 DNA: TGTGCCAGCAGGTGGGCAGGGGTCCTTTCCTACGAGCAGTACTTC.

This clone was observed a single time. The CDR3 reads CASSRTGGETQYF. CDR3 nucleotide sequence: TGTGCCAGCAGCCGCACAGGGGGCGAGACCCAGTACTTC. J is TRBJ2-5 and V is TRBV7-3, with TRBD1 identical over 9 bases. This CDR3 is 13 amino acids long. V lost 5 bases to trimming and J lost 5 bases; unmatched junction nucleotides: 3. Per the germline V gene, CDR1 is SGHTA and CDR2 is FQGTGA.

The J gene is TRBJ1-2, the V gene TRBV18; D may be TRBD1 (6 bases). V was cut by 3 bases and J by 6 bases, with 17 bases left in between. The CDR3 totals 15 residues. Germline assignment: CDR1 KGHSH and CDR2 LQKENI. The CDR3 reads CASSPLGGGADGYTF. In nucleotides, the CDR3 is TGTGCCAGCTCACCCCTAGGCGGGGGCGCGGATGGCTACACCTTC.